The sequence of this TCR beta chain was determined in a study of sequential checkpoint blockade in melanoma. The wider study: After nivolumab or ipilimumab alone, about two dozen patients had week-13 rebiopsies. Overall study findings and caveats: In arm A, pretreatment tumor clonality was associated with response.

The protocol was immunoSEQ multiplex PCR, while the TCRdb copy is restricted to in-frame clones and leaves out a portion. The data contain about 9,600 clones, 25% to 30% of them singletons. Treatment given: randomized to nivolumab then ipilimumab (arm A) or the reverse (arm B). None of the patients previously received DNA-damaging chemotherapy. This clone was counted a few times. The antigen is unknown. The receptor comes from a human donor with melanoma. The source was tumor tissue (inferred from file names), collected from a patient given nivolumab and ipilimumab in sequence.

In DNA, the CDR3 is TGTGCCAGCTCACCTAGGGGGAACGGCAATCAGCCCCAGCATTTT. Translating it yields CASSPRGNGNQPQHF. The chain has TRBV18 and TRBJ1-5, with D perhaps matching TRBD1 (6 bases). Trimming took off 3 bases at V and 2 bases at J, with 11 bases between the two ends. Germline lookup yields CDR1 KGHSH and CDR2 LQKENI. The length of the CDR3 is 15 residues.